This T cell receptor (beta chain) derives from a study of blood T cell repertoires in COVID-19. About the study: Researchers got acute and convalescent COVID-19 samples from the United States, Italy and Spain.

In the authors' methods: Counts of nucleated cells, estimated from reference gene primer amplification, were obtained. Repertoires were generated with immunoSEQ multiplex PCR, while TCRdb's copy carries only in-frame clones and drops some. V and J calls and clone size are those listed in that table; D and trimming were worked out from the DNA. Among about 120,000 clones listed, about 90% were seen once. The CDR3 covers 14 residues. Germline CDR1 reads KGHSH; CDR2 reads LQKENI. V gave up 3 bases and J gave up 1 base; unmatched junction bases: 1. The sequence derives from a woman aged 70-85 years with acute or convalescent COVID-19. Material for sequencing was peripheral blood. The rearrangement joins TRBV18 to TRBJ1-1; 8 bases are shared with TRBD1. CDR3 DNA sequence: TGTGCCAGCTCACCGGACAGGGCGAACACTGAAGCTTTCTTT. Encoded protein: CASSPDRANTEAFF.